The rows below give T cell receptor beta chains drawn from one sample of a study of blood T cell repertoires in COVID-19. Some clones are missing from TCRdb's copy, which holds only in-frame ones; the method was immunoSEQ multiplex PCR. The sample consists of 180,000 or so clones, approximately 86% of them appearing once. The sequenced sample consisted of peripheral blood. Receptor source: a woman aged 80 or older in a cohort sampled during active or convalescent COVID-19. Both conserved end residues are part of each CDR3. A D gene is named only where the DNA matches it firmly. Size is stated for part of the rows, as once, few or many counts, or as a class when the clone is expanded.

d_gene	v_gene	j_gene	abundance	CDR3nt	CDR3aa
NA	TRBV9	TRBJ2-2	NA	TGTGCCAGCAGCGTCAACCCCGGGACGAACACCGGGGAGCTGTTTTTT	CASSVNPGTNTGELFF
NA	TRBV5-4	TRBJ2-3	NA	TGTGCCAGCAGCTTGGATAGCGGCACAGATACGCAGTATTTT	CASSLDSGTDTQYF
NA	TRBV10-3	TRBJ1-2	once	TGTGCCATCAGTGAAAGGGGTGACTATGGCTACACCTTC	CAISERGDYGYTF
TRBD1	TRBV7-9	TRBJ2-1	NA	TGTGCCAGCAGCGCCGGGACAGACAATGAGCAGTTCTTC	CASSAGTDNEQFF
NA	TRBV7-9	TRBJ2-2	once	TGTGCCAGCAGGCGGGACAGACTGGGGGAGCTGTTTTTT	CASRRDRLGELFF
NA	TRBV11-2	TRBJ1-2	NA	TGTGCCAGCAGCTTAGGTCGCGTCTATGGCTACACCTTC	CASSLGRVYGYTF
NA	TRBV14	TRBJ1-3	NA	TGTGCCAGCAGCCTTCCGGGGATTACTGGAAACACCATATATTTT	CASSLPGITGNTIYF
NA	TRBV6-1	TRBJ2-3	NA	TGTGCCAGCAGTGAAATACAGGGTCAGCCAGATACGCAGTATTTT	CASSEIQGQPDTQYF
NA	TRBV7-2	TRBJ1-2	few	TGTGCCAGCAGCCTCCGGACAGTAAGGGGCTACACCTTC	CASSLRTVRGYTF
NA	TRBV9	TRBJ2-2	NA	TGTGCCAGCAGCAAGGAGGGTACCGGGGAGCTGTTTTTT	CASSKEGTGELFF
TRBD2	TRBV18	TRBJ2-5	NA	TGTGCCAGCTCACTAACGACTAGCGGCCTTGGGACCCAGTACTTC	CASSLTTSGLGTQYF
NA	TRBV19	TRBJ2-5	once	TGTGCCAGTAGTATAGGGAGGGACAGCCAAGAGACCCAGTACTTC	CASSIGRDSQETQYF
TRBD1	TRBV18	TRBJ1-5	NA	TGTGCCAGCTCACCACCGGGACAGGGTTACAATCAGCCCCAGCATTTT	CASSPPGQGYNQPQHF
NA	TRBV5-1	TRBJ2-1	NA	TGCGCCAGCAGCTTGGGCTTGGAGGGAGATGAGCAGTTCTTC	CASSLGLEGDEQFF
TRBD1	TRBV9	TRBJ1-2	NA	TGTGCCAGCAGCGTAAACAGGGGGTATGGCTACACCTTC	CASSVNRGYGYTF